This passage covers 11 T cell receptor beta chains from one sample sequenced in a study of blood T cell repertoires in COVID-19 (TCRdb year 2020). Library preparation was by the immunoSEQ multiplex PCR assay. TCRdb obtained this table from immuneACCESS and retained in-frame rearrangements with V and J assigned. These tables miss some clones; where compared with another copy, unresolved V genes account for less than half of the shortfall, and the remainder is unexplained. This sample is represented by over 150,000 clones; just under 85% of them were singletons. The ten largest make up approximately 7.6% of the sample. The sequencing sample was made of peripheral blood. These receptors all come from a woman older than 75 with COVID-19, enrolled during active disease.

The chain combines TRBV23-1 with TRBJ1-1; possible D gene TRBD1, 5 bases. TRBV23-1 is identified as an open reading frame with a role that is uncertain. V lost 8 bases and J lost 3, with 13 bases in between. The CDR3 length is 13 residues. CDR3 coding DNA: TGCGCCAGCCCTGGGGGGGTCTACACTGAAGCTTTCTTT. Protein: CASPGGVYTEAFF.

V gene TRBV12-5 combines with J gene TRBJ1-5; D ambiguous. Per germline, CDR1 LGHNT and CDR2 FRNRAP. V was pared by 3 bases and J by 9 bases, with 12 bases between. The CDR3 extends over 13 amino acids. CDR3 in amino acids: CASGLEVRGPQHF. The CDR3 nucleotides are TGTGCTAGTGGTTTAGAGGTTCGAGGGCCCCAGCATTTT.

The V and J genes are TRBV6-5 and TRBJ1-1; TRBD1 is a possible D gene (5 bases). This CDR3 contains 12 residues. In germline, CDR1 is MNHEY, CDR2 SVGAGI. Trimming removed 11 bases from V and 0 bases from J, with 10 bases in between. The CDR3, as DNA: TGTGCCGCGCGGGGCGTGAACACTGAAGCTTTCTTT. Translated: CAARGVNTEAFF.

The rearrangement joins TRBV3-1 (or the pseudogene TRBV3-2) to TRBJ1-1; D is unclear. The CDR3 runs to 14 residues. CDR1 LGHDT and CDR2 YNNKEL come from the germline V gene (reference sequence). V lost 3 bases to trimming and J lost 1 base, with 9 bases between them. CDR3 nucleotide sequence: TGTGCCAGCAGCCAGGTCGGGGAGAACACTGAAGCTTTCTTT. This codes for CASSQVGENTEAFF.

The V call is TRBV19, the J call TRBJ1-1; 7 nucleotides agree with TRBD1. Germline-derived CDR1 and CDR2 are LNHDA and SQIVND (reference sequence). J was trimmed by 0 bases and V by 6 bases; bases with no gene match: 7. The CDR3 is made up of 15 amino acids. In DNA, the CDR3 is TGTGCCAGTAGAGTACAGGGGCCCATGAACACTGAAGCTTTCTTT. The encoded protein is CASRVQGPMNTEAFF.

The rearrangement uses TRBV9 and TRBJ2-7; D is possibly TRBD2 (8 bases). V lost 6 bases, J lost 0 bases, and 19 bases lay in between. This CDR3 has 16 amino acids. CDR1 is SGDLS and CDR2 is YYNGEE in the germline V gene. CDR3 sequence reads: CASTPGGSGASYEQYF. The CDR3 DNA reads TGTGCCAGCACCCCAGGGGGTAGCGGGGCCTCCTACGAGCAGTACTTC.

This clone has just a few counts. The chain is built from TRBV5-1 and TRBJ2-7; 8 bases align to TRBD1. This CDR3 has 18 residues. Losses at the gene ends were 4 bases for V and 3 bases for J; bases not matched to a gene: 18. The germline V gene has CDR1 SGHRS and CDR2 YFSETQ. As DNA, the CDR3 is TGCGCCAGCAGCCCGACCCAGACCAGACAGGGGCGCAACTACGAGCAGTACTTC. This codes for CASSPTQTRQGRNYEQYF.

This clone was counted once. The chain recombines TRBV28 with TRBJ2-5; D might be TRBD2 (6 bases). Trimming pared 5 bases from V and 2 bases from J, leaving 9 bases between. CDR1 MDHEN and CDR2 SYDVKM come from the germline V gene. The CDR3 is made up of 13 amino acids. As DNA, the CDR3 is TGTGCCAGCAGTGGGGAGGCACAAGAGACCCAGTACTTC. Amino acids: CASSGEAQETQYF.

V is TRBV19 and J is TRBJ1-4; TRBD1 agrees at 8 bases. The trim removed 5 bases at V and 3 bases at J, leaving 8 bases unmatched. The CDR3 is 16 amino acids. CDR1 and CDR2 from the germline V gene are LNHDA and SQIVND (reference sequence). CDR3 sequence reads: CASSLTQGVANEKLFF. In DNA form, the CDR3 reads TGTGCCAGTAGTCTAACACAGGGGGTGGCTAATGAAAAACTGTTTTTT.

This clone came up a few times. The rearrangement uses TRBV29-1 and TRBJ2-1, with TRBD2 identical over 11 bases. CDR1 and CDR2 (germline): SQVTM, ANQGSEA. V trimming: 7 bases; J trimming: 6 bases; junction bases outside the gene matches: 5. CDR3 length equals 13 residues. In nucleotides, the CDR3 is TGCAGCGCGAGTCTAGCGGGGGGCAATGAGCAGTTCTTC. Translating gives CSASLAGGNEQFF.

As for this clone: The same CDR3 arises from other DNA sequences in this sample as well. The chain uses TRBV18 and TRBJ1-2; tentatively, D is TRBD1 (5 bases). CDR3 length: 13 residues. The ends were cut back, 3 bases at V and 4 bases at J, with 9 bases in the middle. Germline V lookup: CDR1 KGHSH, CDR2 LQKENI. In nucleotides, the CDR3 is TGTGCCAGCTCACCGCCCGGGGGCTATGGCTACACCTTC. This encodes CASSPPGGYGYTF. The full variable domain, in which reference TRBV18 and TRBJ1-2 provide the parts outside the CDR3, is NAGVMQNPRHLVRRRGQEARLRCSPMKGHSHVYWYRQLPEEGLKFMVYLQKENIIDESGMPKERFSAEFPKEGPSILRIQQVVRGDSAAYFCASSPPGGYGYTFGSGTRLTVV.